This T cell receptor (beta chain) came from a study of OX40 agonist ivuxolimab in advanced cancers. On the study more broadly: Patients were given ivuxolimab, an antibody that agonizes OX40 (CD134). The dose-escalation group included hepatocellular carcinoma, melanoma, renal cell carcinoma and head and neck cancer.

Profiled with immunoSEQ multiplex PCR; TCRdb holds only in-frame clones, not every one. The table lists more than 75,000 clones, around 86% of them singletons, with around 0.94% in the top ten. The V and J ends lost 2 bases and 5 bases, in that order; junction bases with no gene match: 17. Germline CDR1 and CDR2: SGHTA and FQGNSA. CDR3 length: 19 amino acids. The source of this sequence is an adult with an advanced solid tumor such as melanoma, head and neck, liver or kidney cancer. Material: CD4+ or CD8+ T cells sorted from blood, obtained in a trial of the OX40 agonist ivuxolimab. The J gene is TRBJ2-5, the V gene TRBV7-2; 10 nucleotides align to TRBD1. CDR3 region: CASSLFGGQGTGAQETQYF. The CDR3, as DNA: TGTGCCAGCAGCTTATTCGGGGGACAGGGGACAGGGGCGCAGGAGACCCAGTACTTC.